This T cell receptor (beta chain) is from a study of T cell clonotyping in hematopoietic cell transplantation. The ends lost 5 bases at V and 5 bases at J; junction bases unmatched: 7. The germline V gene has CDR1 MNHNS and CDR2 SASEGT. The CDR3 is 15 residues long. Study-wide points: Recipient TCR diversity dropped after transplant; expanded clonotypes rose from day 30 to 180. Broader posttransplant TCR repertoire diversity was predicted by graft donor and pretransplant recipient Inverse Simpson Index values. Cells were unsorted, so CD4 and CD8 contributions were not separated. At the given depth, recipient repertoires were over 97% de novo clonotypes.

Concerning this clone itself: The antigen remains unidentified.

Method: immunoSEQ multiplex PCR; TCRdb's copy keeps in-frame clones and lacks some. The profile shows approximately 10,000 clones, approximately 89% of them singletons. V gene TRBV6-1 combines with J gene TRBJ2-2, with 8 bases aligning to TRBD1. The clonotype comes from a woman between 45 and 60 years old in good health. Some clones in this sample may be carry-over from other donors' samples. Sequences were obtained from peripheral blood mononuclear cells. CDR3 nucleotide sequence: TGTGCCAGCAGTCCGGACAGGGTTCGAACCGGGGAGCTGTTTTTT. It translates to CASSPDRVRTGELFF.